This is a list of T cell receptor beta chains from one sample in a study of T cells after yellow fever vaccination. TCRdb redid the calling of the 5' RACE reads with MiXCR, one entry per CDR3 protein. The sample has under 150,000 distinct CDR3 sequences, roughly 8% seen once. Sequenced material: CD4+ T cells sorted from PBMCs, taken 5 days after the yellow fever booster vaccination. The receptors shown here come from a young man who received the YFV17D yellow fever vaccine. Both conserved end residues are part of each CDR3. The D gene is left open where the match is weak. Not every row has a clone size; where given, it reads once, few, many or a size class.

j_gene	abundance	d_gene	v_gene	CDR3aa	CDR3nt
TRBJ2-5	many	-	TRBV5-4	CASSLVGLSETQYF	TGTGCCAGCAGCTTGGTGGGGCTCTCTGAGACCCAGTACTTC
TRBJ1-4	many	TRBD1	TRBV5-1	CASREGTVNEKLFF	TGCGCCAGCAGGGAAGGGACAGTGAATGAAAAACTGTTTTTT
TRBJ2-4	many	TRBD2	TRBV4-2	CASSQDLAGEGAKNIQYF	TGTGCCAGCAGCCAAGACCTAGCGGGAGAAGGCGCCAAAAACATTCAGTACTTC
TRBJ2-3	many	-	TRBV20-1	CSASNYGSTQYF	TGCAGTGCTAGCAATTACGGCTCTACGCAGTATTTT
TRBJ1-1	many	-	TRBV24-1	CATKEGGNTEAFF	TGTGCCACCAAGGAGGGGGGGAACACTGAAGCTTTCTTT
TRBJ1-1	many	-	TRBV5-1	CASRTRAAVNTEAFF	TGCGCCAGCCGTACGAGGGCGGCTGTGAACACTGAAGCTTTCTTT
TRBJ2-7	many	TRBD1	TRBV27	CASSLRGWTGEQYF	TGTGCCAGCAGTTTACGGGGCTGGACAGGGGAACAGTACTTC
TRBJ2-7	many	-	TRBV20-1	CSARGEFYEQYF	TGCAGTGCTAGAGGGGAGTTCTACGAGCAGTACTTC
TRBJ2-1	many	-	TRBV7-6	CASSPLVQSSYNEQFF	TGTGCCAGCAGCCCTCTAGTACAGAGCTCCTACAATGAGCAGTTCTTC
TRBJ2-7	many	-	TRBV7-2	CASSPGEGPYEQYF	TGTGCCAGCAGCCCTGGGGAAGGGCCCTACGAGCAGTACTTC
TRBJ2-7	few	TRBD2	TRBV15	CATSRRTSGFPYEQYF	TGTGCCACCAGCAGACGGACTAGCGGGTTTCCCTACGAGCAGTACTTC
TRBJ2-1	many	TRBD2	TRBV5-1	CASSLPPSGPNNEQFF	TGCGCCAGCAGCTTGCCGCCTAGCGGGCCCAACAATGAGCAGTTCTTC
TRBJ1-5	many	-	TRBV2	CASTEIFSQPQHF	TGTGCCAGCACTGAAATATTTAGTCAGCCCCAGCATTTT
TRBJ2-7	-	TRBD2	TRBV14	CASSRDLLAGVYEQYF	TGTGCCAGCAGCCGAGACTTACTAGCGGGAGTCTACGAGCAGTACTTC
TRBJ2-7	many	-	TRBV6-5	CASSYSTASDEQYF	TGTGCCAGCAGTTACTCGACAGCCTCCGACGAGCAGTACTTC
TRBJ2-3	many	-	TRBV18	CASSPVRRKEDTQYF	TGTGCCAGCTCACCAGTTCGCAGGAAAGAGGATACGCAGTATTTT
TRBJ1-5	many	-	TRBV29-1	CSVQENSNQPQHF	TGCAGCGTTCAGGAGAATAGCAATCAGCCCCAGCATTTT